This TCR beta chain is drawn from a study of siplizumab effects on memory and regulatory T cells. Overall study results and limits: Proliferating Tregs from siplizumab cultures lacked functional confirmation of suppression. The naive T cell population seemed more diverse than memory cells and seemed a major contributor to the alloresponse.

Using immunoSEQ multiplex PCR, the repertoire was profiled, and TCRdb retains in-frame clones only, with some absent. The sample carries more than 85,000 clones, roughly 90% recorded once. CDR1 and CDR2 (germline): SQVTM, ANQGSEA. V was pared by 6 bases and J by 0 bases, with 9 bases between. The CDR3 has 13 residues. Points on this clone: Its specificity is not known.

The source material was CD4+ T cells sorted from blood. This receptor was taken from a human donor in good health. The chain has TRBV29-1 and TRBJ2-1; the D gene is possibly TRBD2 (5 bases). CDR3 DNA sequence: TGCAGCGTCGGACTTACCTCCTACAATGAGCAGTTCTTC. As protein: CSVGLTSYNEQFF.